This entry concerns a single T cell receptor beta chain. With 60 Vbeta and 13 Jbeta primers, the PCR was carried out. Sequenced by immunoSEQ multiplex PCR; TCRdb stores in-frame clones only, minus some. This table holds approximately 79,000 clones, 78% found once. These data come from a study of cytomegalovirus exposure and HLA in healthy donors. The CDR3 totals 15 residues. Trimming removed 5 bases at V and 6 bases at J, with 20 bases between. The germline V gene has CDR1 SEHNR and CDR2 FQNEAQ (reference sequence). V is TRBV7-9 and J is TRBJ2-7; D is perhaps TRBD1 (5 bases). The specimen was PBMCs. This clonotype was sampled from a male donor in good health and CMV-seropositive. CDR3 DNA sequence: TGTGCCAGCAGCCCCCCCTTTTGGGGCTCGGGCGAGCAGTACTTC. It yields the protein CASSPPFWGSGEQYF. Variable domain in full (rest from reference TRBV7-9 and TRBJ2-7): DTGVSQNPRHKITKRGQNVTFRCDPISEHNRLYWYRQTLGQGPEFLTYFQNEAQLEKSRLLSDRFSAERPKGSFSTLEIQRTEQGDSAMYLCASSPPFWGSGEQYFGPGTRLTVT.